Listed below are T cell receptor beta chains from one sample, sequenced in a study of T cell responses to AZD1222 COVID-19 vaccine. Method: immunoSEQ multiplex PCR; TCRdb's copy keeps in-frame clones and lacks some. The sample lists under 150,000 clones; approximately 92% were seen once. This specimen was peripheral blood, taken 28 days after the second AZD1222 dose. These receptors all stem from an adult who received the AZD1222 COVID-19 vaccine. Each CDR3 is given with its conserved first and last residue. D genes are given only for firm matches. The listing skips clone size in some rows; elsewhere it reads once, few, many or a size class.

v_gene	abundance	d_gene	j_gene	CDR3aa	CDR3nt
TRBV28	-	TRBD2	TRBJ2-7	CASSSRTSAYEQYF	TGTGCCAGCAGTTCCCGGACTAGCGCCTACGAGCAGTACTTC
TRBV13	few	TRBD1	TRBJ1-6	CASSLTGGHSPLHF	TGTGCCAGCAGCTTGACAGGGGGCCACTCACCCCTCCACTTT
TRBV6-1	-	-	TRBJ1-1	CASSEMSGRGNTEAFF	TGTGCCAGCAGTGAAATGTCCGGCAGGGGAAACACTGAAGCTTTCTTT
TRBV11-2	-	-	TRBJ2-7	CASSPTWQGGSYEQYF	TGTGCCAGCAGCCCCACGTGGCAGGGGGGCTCCTACGAGCAGTACTTC
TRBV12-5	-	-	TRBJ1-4	CASGQTVVGTNEKLFF	TGTGCTAGTGGCCAAACAGTGGTTGGCACTAATGAAAAACTGTTTTTT
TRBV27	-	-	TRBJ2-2	CASSFRGTGTGELFF	TGTGCCAGCAGTTTTCGGGGGACGGGCACCGGGGAGCTGTTTTTT
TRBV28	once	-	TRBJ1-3	CASSPTGSSGNTIYF	TGTGCCAGCAGTCCAACAGGGAGCTCTGGAAACACCATATATTTT
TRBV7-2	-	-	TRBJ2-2	CASSPQTTGELFF	TGTGCCAGCAGTCCTCAAACCACCGGGGAGCTGTTTTTT
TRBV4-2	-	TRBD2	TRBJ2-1	CASSQAHGAGDNEQFF	TGTGCCAGCAGCCAAGCCCATGGGGCGGGAGACAATGAGCAGTTCTTC
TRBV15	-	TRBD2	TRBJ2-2	CATSRDRREFNSGELFF	TGTGCCACCAGCAGAGATCGGCGGGAGTTTAATAGCGGGGAGCTGTTTTTT
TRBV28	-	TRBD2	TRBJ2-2	CASTARAGPATGELFF	TGTGCCAGCACCGCCCGAGCGGGACCCGCTACCGGGGAGCTGTTTTTT
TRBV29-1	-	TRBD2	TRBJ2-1	CSVQTSGRGNEQFF	TGCAGCGTCCAGACTAGCGGGAGGGGTAATGAGCAGTTCTTC
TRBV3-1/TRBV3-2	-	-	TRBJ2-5	CASSQVLGGQETQYF	TGTGCCAGCAGCCAAGTGCTAGGGGGCCAAGAGACCCAGTACTTC
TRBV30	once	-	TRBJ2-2	CAWSIWTVNTGELFF	TGTGCCTGGAGTATTTGGACGGTGAACACCGGGGAGCTGTTTTTT
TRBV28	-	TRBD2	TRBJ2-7	CASSGLAGTHEQYF	TGTGCCAGCAGTGGGCTAGCGGGAACCCACGAGCAGTACTTC
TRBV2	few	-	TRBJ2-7	CASNGAGYEQYF	TGTGCCAGCAATGGGGCAGGCTACGAGCAGTACTTC
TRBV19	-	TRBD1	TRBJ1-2	CASSSQGVQDGYGYTF	TGTGCCAGTAGTAGCCAGGGGGTTCAGGATGGTTATGGCTACACCTTC
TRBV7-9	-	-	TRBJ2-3	CASSLAGSSTDTQYF	TGTGCCAGCAGCTTAGCGGGGTCGTCGACAGATACGCAGTATTTT
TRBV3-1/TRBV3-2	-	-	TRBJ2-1	CASSRRGASRNEQFF	TGTGCCAGCAGTCGTCGAGGGGCCTCGCGGAATGAGCAGTTCTTC
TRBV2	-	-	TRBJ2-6	CASSTPFTSVIRQSLSNVLTF	TGTGCCAGCAGCACTCCCTTCACATCCGTGATTCGACAGTCCCTTTCCAACGTCCTGACTTTC
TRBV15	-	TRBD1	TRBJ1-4	CATSRDLRSSGGIELFF	TGTGCCACCAGCAGAGACCTTAGGAGTTCAGGGGGCATAGAACTGTTTTTT
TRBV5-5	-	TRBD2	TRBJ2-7	CASSWGPGTSGTYYEQYF	TGTGCCAGCAGCTGGGGCCCCGGGACTAGCGGGACCTACTACGAGCAGTACTTC
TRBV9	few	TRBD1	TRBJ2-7	CASSSRTGDDEQYF	TGTGCCAGCAGCTCGAGGACAGGGGACGACGAGCAGTACTTC
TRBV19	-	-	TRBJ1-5	CASRGGSSSNQPQHF	TGTGCCAGTAGGGGAGGGTCGTCCAGCAATCAGCCCCAGCATTTT
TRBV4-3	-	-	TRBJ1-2	CASSQDLGSEDYGYTF	TGCGCCAGCAGCCAAGATCTTGGGTCAGAGGACTATGGCTACACCTTC
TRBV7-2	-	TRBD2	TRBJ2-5	CASSLVSGTSGSRRETQYF	TGTGCCAGCAGCTTAGTATCCGGGACTAGCGGGAGTCGGAGAGAGACCCAGTACTTC
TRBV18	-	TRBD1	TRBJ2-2	CASSPLDRDVELFF	TGTGCCAGCTCACCACTGGACAGGGACGTGGAGCTGTTTTTT
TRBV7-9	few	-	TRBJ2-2	CASSLNSPNTGELFF	TGTGCCAGCAGCTTAAATTCACCGAACACCGGGGAGCTGTTTTTT
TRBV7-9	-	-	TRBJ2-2	CASSRTTSSNTGELFF	TGTGCCAGCAGCCGCACAACAAGTTCGAACACCGGGGAGCTGTTTTTT
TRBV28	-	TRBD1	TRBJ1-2	CASSRSGQFYGYTF	TGTGCCAGCAGTCGCTCGGGACAGTTCTATGGCTACACCTTC
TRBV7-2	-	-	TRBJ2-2	CASSLAGRENTGELFF	TGTGCCAGCAGCTTAGCAGGGCGGGAGAACACCGGGGAGCTGTTTTTT